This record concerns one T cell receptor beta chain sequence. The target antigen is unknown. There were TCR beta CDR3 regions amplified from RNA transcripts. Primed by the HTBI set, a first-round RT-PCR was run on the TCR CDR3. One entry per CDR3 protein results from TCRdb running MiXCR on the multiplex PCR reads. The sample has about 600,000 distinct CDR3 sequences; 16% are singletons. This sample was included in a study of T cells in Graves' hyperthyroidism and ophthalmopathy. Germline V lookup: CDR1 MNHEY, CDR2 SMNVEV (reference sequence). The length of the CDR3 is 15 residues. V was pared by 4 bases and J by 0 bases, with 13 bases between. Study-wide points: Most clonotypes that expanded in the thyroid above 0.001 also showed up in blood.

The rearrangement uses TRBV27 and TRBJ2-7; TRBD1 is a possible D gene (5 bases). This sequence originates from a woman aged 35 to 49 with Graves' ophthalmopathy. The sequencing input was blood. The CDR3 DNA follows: TGTGCCAGCAGTTCAGCAGGGTTGAGCTCCTACGAGCAGTACTTC. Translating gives CASSSAGLSSYEQYF.